These 23 T cell receptor beta chains were all obtained from the same sample, sequenced in a study of radiotherapy plus CTLA-4 blockade in lung cancer. Here immunoSEQ multiplex PCR was the method, and the copy in TCRdb shows in-frame clones only, minus some. In the table there are roughly 130,000 clones, approximately 90% of which are singletons. The sequences come from peripheral blood, collected from a patient treated with radiotherapy plus ipilimumab. Receptor source: a human donor with non-small cell lung cancer that progressed on radiotherapy plus ipilimumab.

The chain has TRBV9 and TRBJ1-1; 7 bases map to TRBD1. The CDR3 has 14 residues. CDR1 is SGDLS, CDR2 YYNGEE, per germline. With 3 bases clipped from V and 1 base from J, the junction kept 3 bases outside the gene matches. Here the CDR3 reads CASSGGQANTEAFF. For the CDR3, the DNA is TGTGCCAGCAGCGGCGGACAGGCGAACACTGAAGCTTTCTTT.

The rearrangement uses TRBV18 and TRBJ2-5; no reliable D call. Germline V gives CDR1 KGHSH, CDR2 LQKENI. V lost 2 bases and J 5 bases, leaving 6 bases between the germline ends. The CDR3 runs 12 residues. This CDR3 is CASSPAVETQYF. The CDR3 bases are TGTGCCAGCTCACCAGCTGTCGAGACCCAGTACTTC. The full variable domain, completed using reference TRBV18 and TRBJ2-5, is NAGVMQNPRHLVRRRGQEARLRCSPMKGHSHVYWYRQLPEEGLKFMVYLQKENIIDESGMPKERFSAEFPKEGPSILRIQQVVRGDSAAYFCASSPAVETQYFGPGTRLLVL.

The chain joins TRBV19 to TRBJ1-5, with 8 positions matching TRBD1. The CDR3 runs to 15 residues. Germline values: CDR1 LNHDA, CDR2 SQIVND (reference sequence). V lost 4 bases to trimming and J lost 7 bases; unmatched junction nucleotides: 9. Here the CDR3 reads CASSTDQGAEQPQHF. The CDR3 bases are TGTGCCAGTAGTACCGATCAGGGGGCGGAGCAGCCCCAGCATTTT.

This clone was detected once. The chain combines TRBV11-2 with TRBJ1-1; D call uncertain. The germline V gene encodes CDR1 SGHAT and CDR2 FQNNGV. The CDR3 is 11 amino acids. V lost 6 bases and J 10 bases, leaving 12 bases between the germline ends. CDR3 sequence (DNA): TGTGCCAGCAGTTGGGGTTCGGGAGCTTTCTTT. Protein sequence: CASSWGSGAFF.

This sequence joins TRBV21-1 and TRBJ2-7; the table's D call, TRBD1, was not checked against the DNA. TRBV21-1 is a pseudogene locus. The CDR3 sequence is 18 residues long. In DNA, the CDR3 is TGTGCCAGCAGCAAAGGATCCCCAGCCCAGGGGGCGGTGGGAGAGCAGTACTTC. It translates to CASSKGSPAQGAVGEQYF.

The chain is built from TRBV29-1 and TRBJ2-7, with 11 bases lining up with TRBD2. The CDR3 contains 15 residues. Germline assignment: CDR1 SQVTM and CDR2 ANQGSEA. V trimming: 2 bases; J trimming: 3 bases; junction bases outside the gene matches: 6. This CDR3 is CSVEWASGRSYEQYF. The CDR3 nucleotides read TGCAGCGTTGAATGGGCTAGCGGGAGGAGCTACGAGCAGTACTTC.

For the CDR3, the DNA is TGTGCCAGCAGCGACGACAGGGTTGGGTCTGTCTATGAGCAGTTCTTC. Translation gives CASSDDRVGSVYEQFF. The genes are TRBV6-4 and TRBJ2-1, with TRBD1 identical over 7 bases. With V trimmed by 6 bases and J by 8 bases, 16 bases remained unmatched. This CDR3 spans 16 amino acids. CDR1 is MRHNA and CDR2 is SNTAGT in the germline V gene.

As concerns this clone: Mismatch with germline at one junction end may stem from a read error. This sequence joins TRBV6-1 and TRBJ1-6; no firm D call. CDR1 and CDR2 (germline): MNHNS, SASEGT. The CDR3 consists of 15 residues. Here the CDR3 DNA reads TGTGCCTGCAGTGAAAGTCGGGAGAATAATTCACCCCTCCACTTT. Residues: CACSESRENNSPLHF.

The V gene is TRBV19, the J gene TRBJ2-7; tentative D call: TRBD2 (6 bases). CDR3 length: 12 residues. Looked up from germline, CDR1 is LNHDA and CDR2 is SQIVND (reference sequence). Trimming removed 9 bases from V and 6 bases from J, with 15 bases in between. CDR3 coding DNA: TGTGCCAGCGGGACCGGGGGAAGCGAGCAGTACTTC. The encoded protein is CASGTGGSEQYF.

The gene calls are TRBV2 and TRBJ2-3, with 7 bases fitting TRBD2. The CDR3 is 17 residues long. Germline V gives CDR1 SNHLY, CDR2 FYNNEI. Unmatched junction bases numbered 16, after V lost 6 bases and J lost 4 bases. CDR3 residues: CASSLGLAAQRPDTQYF. The CDR3, as DNA: TGTGCCAGCAGCCTGGGGCTAGCGGCCCAGAGGCCAGATACGCAGTATTTT.

Concerning this clone: The same CDR3 can be traced to other DNA sequences in this sample. The chain links TRBV6-6 to TRBJ2-3; the D gene could be TRBD1 or TRBD2 (5 bases each). The V end lost 6 bases, the J end lost 0 bases, and 13 bases lay between the germline ends. The germline V gene encodes CDR1 MNHNY and CDR2 SVGAGI (reference sequence). The CDR3 runs to 15 residues. The DNA for the CDR3 is TGTGCCAGCAGCTACGGGACGGCTAGCACAGATACGCAGTATTTT. This encodes CASSYGTASTDTQYF.

The chain combines TRBV25-1 with TRBJ2-3; D call uncertain. The CDR3 sequence is 12 residues long. The V gene lost 3 bases and the J gene lost 4 bases, with 5 bases spanning the gap. Looked up from germline, CDR1 is MGHDK and CDR2 is SYGVNS. The CDR3 loop reads CASSDVADTQYF. The CDR3 DNA reads TGTGCCAGCAGTGATGTAGCAGATACGCAGTATTTT.

The sample holds one count of this clone. The chain uses TRBV5-1 and TRBJ2-5; 11 bases fit TRBD2. The CDR3 sequence is 16 residues long. V trimming: 4 bases; J trimming: 2 bases; junction bases outside the gene matches: 7. The germline gives CDR1 SGHRS, CDR2 YFSETQ. As DNA, the CDR3 is TGCGCCAGCAGCGGGAAACTAGCGGGAGTTCAAGAGACCCAGTACTTC. Protein sequence: CASSGKLAGVQETQYF.

The gene calls are TRBV11-3 and TRBJ2-7; 8 bases are shared with TRBD1. Germline loops: CDR1 SGHNT, CDR2 YENEEA. The CDR3 length is 15 residues. The J segment lost 2 bases and the V segment lost 5 bases, leaving 8 bases of the junction unmatched. Written as DNA, the CDR3 is TGTGCCAGCAGCCCTGGGGGGACAGGAGCCTACGAGCAGTACTTC. Protein sequence: CASSPGGTGAYEQYF.

V gene TRBV6-5 combines with J gene TRBJ2-7; 9 bases are a match to TRBD2. This CDR3 is 14 amino acids long. CDR1 and CDR2 from the germline V gene are MNHEY and SVGAGI. Trimming cost V 2 bases and J 7 bases; bases outside gene matches: 6. The CDR3 nucleotides are TGTGCCAGCAGTTACGCTGCGGGAGGGCTTGAGCAGTACTTC. This gives the protein CASSYAAGGLEQYF.

This chain uses TRBV5-1 with TRBJ2-3, with a tentative D call TRBD2 (5 bases). V was shortened by 1 base and J by 1 base, with 10 bases between the two germline ends. The germline CDR1 and CDR2 sequences are SGHRS and YFSETQ. This CDR3 region has 15 residues. The DNA of the CDR3 is TGCGCCAGCAGCTTGCGTGGAGGAGGCACAGATACGCAGTATTTT. This codes for CASSLRGGGTDTQYF.

The rearrangement joins TRBV14 to TRBJ2-1; tentative D call: TRBD2 (5 bases). Trimming took off 0 bases at V and 12 bases at J, with 12 bases between the two ends. Germline assignment: CDR1 SGHDN and CDR2 FVKESK. The CDR3 consists of 13 residues. In nucleotides, the CDR3 is TGTGCCAGCAGCCAAGATCTAGTCCGGGGGCAGTTCTTC. Protein product: CASSQDLVRGQFF.

This chain connects TRBV30 to TRBJ1-5; D is perhaps TRBD1 (5 bases). Germline CDR1 is GTSNPN and CDR2 is SVGIG (reference sequence). The V and J ends lost 4 bases and 6 bases respectively, with 13 bases between them. The CDR3 is made up of 13 amino acids. The CDR3 DNA reads as TGTGCCTGGAATTTAGGACACCTTCAGCCCCAGCATTTT. Translating gives CAWNLGHLQPQHF.

This rearrangement joins TRBV6-5 to TRBJ1-1; unclear D gene. The V and J ends lost 2 bases and 1 base respectively, with 5 bases between them. The CDR3 sequence is 13 residues long. Germline V lookup: CDR1 MNHEY, CDR2 SVGAGI. CDR3 loop: CASSYLGNTEAFF. CDR3 DNA: TGTGCCAGCAGTTACCTTGGGAACACTGAAGCTTTCTTT.

CDR3: CASSVELNTEAFF. The DNA of the CDR3 is TGTGCCAGCAGCGTCGAATTGAACACTGAAGCTTTCTTT. The chain links TRBV7-8 to TRBJ1-1; D gene ambiguous. There are 13 residues in the CDR3. The germline V gene encodes CDR1 SGHVS and CDR2 FQNEAQ. V gave up 5 bases and J gave up 0 bases, with 7 bases separating them.

The CDR3 is CASSALGTSIPYEQYF. The CDR3 nucleotides read TGTGCCAGCAGCGCCCTGGGGACTAGCATCCCCTACGAGCAGTACTTC. This chain uses TRBV9 with TRBJ2-7; 9 nucleotides align to TRBD2. The trim removed 3 bases at V and 2 bases at J, leaving 9 bases unmatched. This CDR3 region has 16 residues. Germline-derived CDR1 and CDR2 are SGDLS and YYNGEE.

The rearrangement joins TRBV5-6 to TRBJ2-1, with 9 bases identical to TRBD1. The CDR3 has 14 amino acids. The V and J ends lost 4 bases and 4 bases, in that order; junction bases with no gene match: 3. The germline gives CDR1 SGHDT, CDR2 YYEEEE. Written as DNA, the CDR3 is TGTGCCAGCAGCCGACAGGGGGTTTACAATGAGCAGTTCTTC. Residues: CASSRQGVYNEQFF. Using reference TRBV5-6 and TRBJ2-1 for the parts outside the CDR3, the full variable domain is DAGVTQSPTHLIKTRGQQVTLRCSPKSGHDTVSWYQQALGQGPQFIFQYYEEEERQRGNFPDRFSGHQFPNYSSELNVNALLLGDSALYLCASSRQGVYNEQFFGPGTRLTVL.

CDR3 residues: CASSPVWRRGEETQYF. CDR3 coding DNA: TGTGCCAGCAGCCCGGTATGGCGGAGAGGAGAAGAGACCCAGTACTTC. V gene TRBV7-9 combines with J gene TRBJ2-5, with D unresolved. The CDR3 loop spans 16 amino acids. Germline-derived CDR1 and CDR2 are SEHNR and FQNEAQ (reference sequence). Trimming stripped 5 bases from V and 3 bases from J, with 19 bases between.